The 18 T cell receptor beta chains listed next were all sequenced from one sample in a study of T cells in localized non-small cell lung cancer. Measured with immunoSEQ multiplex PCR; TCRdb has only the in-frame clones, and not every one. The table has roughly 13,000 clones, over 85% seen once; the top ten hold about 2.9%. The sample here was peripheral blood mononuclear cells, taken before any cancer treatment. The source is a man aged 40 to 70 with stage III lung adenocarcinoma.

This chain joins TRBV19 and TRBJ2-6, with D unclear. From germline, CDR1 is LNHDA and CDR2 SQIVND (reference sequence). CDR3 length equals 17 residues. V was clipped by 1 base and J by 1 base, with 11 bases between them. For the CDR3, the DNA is TGTGCCAGTAGTATAGGTAGGGCCCGGTCTGGGGCCAACGTCCTGACTTTC. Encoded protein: CASSIGRARSGANVLTF.

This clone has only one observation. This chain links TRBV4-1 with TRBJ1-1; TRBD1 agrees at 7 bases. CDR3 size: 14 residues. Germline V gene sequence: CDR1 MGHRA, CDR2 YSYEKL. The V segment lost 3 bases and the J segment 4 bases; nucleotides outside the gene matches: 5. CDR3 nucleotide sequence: TGCGCCAGCAGCCATAGACAGGGCGGCACTGAAGCTTTCTTT. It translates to CASSHRQGGTEAFF.

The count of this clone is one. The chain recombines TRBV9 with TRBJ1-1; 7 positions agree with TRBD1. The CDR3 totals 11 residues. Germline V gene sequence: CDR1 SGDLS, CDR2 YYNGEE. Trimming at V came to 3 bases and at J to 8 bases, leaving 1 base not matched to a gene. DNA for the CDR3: TGTGCCAGCAGCGCGACAGGGGAAGCTTTCTTT. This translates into CASSATGEAFF.

CDR3 nucleotide sequence: TGTGCCAGTAGTATAGGGTCGGCCTTTCAAGAGACCCAGTACTTC. Protein sequence: CASSIGSAFQETQYF. The V and J genes are TRBV19 and TRBJ2-5; no definite D call. CDR1 is LNHDA and CDR2 is SQIVND in the germline V gene (reference sequence). V was clipped by 1 base and J by 2 bases, with 11 bases between them. The CDR3 has 15 residues.

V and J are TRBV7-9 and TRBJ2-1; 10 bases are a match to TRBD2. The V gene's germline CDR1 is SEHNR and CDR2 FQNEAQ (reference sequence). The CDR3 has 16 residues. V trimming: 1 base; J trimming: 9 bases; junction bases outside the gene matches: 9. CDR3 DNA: TGTGCCAGCAGCTTAGTGAATAGCGGGAGGAAAGGTGAGCAGTTCTTC. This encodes CASSLVNSGRKGEQFF.

This CDR3 reads CASKLNWGGLGEQFF. In nucleotides, the CDR3 is TGTGCCAGCAAGCTTAATTGGGGAGGGCTTGGCGAGCAGTTCTTC. The chain joins TRBV7-2 to TRBJ2-1, with 7 bases aligning to TRBD2. Losses at the gene ends were 7 bases for V and 10 bases for J; bases not matched to a gene: 16. CDR1 is SGHTA, CDR2 FQGNSA, per germline. The CDR3 has 15 amino acids. Variable domain in full (rest from reference TRBV7-2 and TRBJ2-1): GAGVSQSPSNKVTEKGKDVELRCDPISGHTALYWYRQSLGQGLEFLIYFQGNSAPDKSGLPSDRFSAERTGGSVSTLTIQRTQQEDSAVYLCASKLNWGGLGEQFFGPGTRLTVL.

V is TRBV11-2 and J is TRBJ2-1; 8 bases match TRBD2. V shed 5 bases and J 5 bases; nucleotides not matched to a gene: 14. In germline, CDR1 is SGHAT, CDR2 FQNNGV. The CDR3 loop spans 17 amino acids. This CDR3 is CASSQTKAGGSHNEQFF. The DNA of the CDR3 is TGTGCCAGCAGCCAAACCAAGGCGGGAGGTTCCCACAATGAGCAGTTCTTC.

The chain's CDR3 is CASRVPGQGTASYEQYF. CDR3 nucleotide sequence: TGTGCCAGCAGGGTCCCGGGACAGGGCACCGCCTCCTACGAGCAGTACTTC. The chain joins TRBV2 to TRBJ2-7; the match to TRBD1 covers 9 bases. The CDR3 has 17 residues. Germline values: CDR1 SNHLY, CDR2 FYNNEI. J was trimmed by 0 bases and V by 6 bases; bases with no gene match: 12.

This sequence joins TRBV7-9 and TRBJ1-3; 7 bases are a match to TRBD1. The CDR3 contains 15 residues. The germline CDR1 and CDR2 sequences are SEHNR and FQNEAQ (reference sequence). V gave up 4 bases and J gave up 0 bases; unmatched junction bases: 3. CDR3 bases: TGTGCCAGCAGCTCCGGGGACAGCTCTGGAAACACCATATATTTT. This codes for CASSSGDSSGNTIYF.

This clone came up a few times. The DNA of the CDR3 is TGTGCCAGCAGCGCGGGACGTGGAGCGGCATTCGACGAGCAGTACTTC. Encoded protein: CASSAGRGAAFDEQYF. The chain combines TRBV11-3 with TRBJ2-7; tentative D call: TRBD2 (6 bases). Trimming left V 5 bases short and J 5 bases short, with 22 bases between. The CDR3 sequence is 16 residues long. CDR1 is SGHNT, CDR2 YENEEA, per germline.

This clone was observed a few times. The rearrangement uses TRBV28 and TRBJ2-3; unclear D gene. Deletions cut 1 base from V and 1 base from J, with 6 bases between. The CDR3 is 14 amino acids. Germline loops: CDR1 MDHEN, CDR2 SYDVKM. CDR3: CASSLSRGTDTQYF. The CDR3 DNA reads TGTGCCAGCAGTTTATCTAGGGGCACAGATACGCAGTATTTT. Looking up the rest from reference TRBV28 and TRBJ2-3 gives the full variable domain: DVKVTQSSRYLVKRTGEKVFLECVQDMDHENMFWYRQDPGLGLRLIYFSYDVKMKEKGDIPEGYSVSREKKERFSLILESASTNQTSMYLCASSLSRGTDTQYFGPGTRLTVL.

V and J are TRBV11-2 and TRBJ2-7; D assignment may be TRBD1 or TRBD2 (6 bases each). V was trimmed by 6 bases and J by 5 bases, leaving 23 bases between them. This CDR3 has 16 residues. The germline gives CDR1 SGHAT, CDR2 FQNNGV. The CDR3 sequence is CASRTSRGRELHEQYF. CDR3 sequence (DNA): TGTGCCAGCAGAACCTCCCGGGGGCGGGAATTACACGAGCAGTACTTC.

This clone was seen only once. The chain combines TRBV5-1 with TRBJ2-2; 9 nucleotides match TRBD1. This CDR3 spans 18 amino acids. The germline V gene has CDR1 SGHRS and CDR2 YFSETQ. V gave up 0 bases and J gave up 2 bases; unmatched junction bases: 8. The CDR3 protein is CASSLDGDRALNTGELFF. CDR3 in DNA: TGCGCCAGCAGCTTGGACGGGGACAGGGCCTTAAACACCGGGGAGCTGTTTTTT.

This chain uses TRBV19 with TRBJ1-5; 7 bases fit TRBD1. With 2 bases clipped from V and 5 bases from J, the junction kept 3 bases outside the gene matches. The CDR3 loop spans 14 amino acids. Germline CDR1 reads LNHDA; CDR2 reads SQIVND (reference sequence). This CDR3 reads CASSIKGAHQPQHF. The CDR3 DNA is TGTGCCAGTAGTATAAAGGGGGCTCATCAGCCCCAGCATTTT.

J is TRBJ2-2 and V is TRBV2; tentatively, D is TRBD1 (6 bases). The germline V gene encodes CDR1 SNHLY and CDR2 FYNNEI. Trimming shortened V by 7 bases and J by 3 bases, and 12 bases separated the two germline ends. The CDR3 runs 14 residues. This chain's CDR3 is CASNRAGDTGELFF. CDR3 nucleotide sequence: TGTGCCAGCAACAGGGCCGGGGACACCGGGGAGCTGTTTTTT.

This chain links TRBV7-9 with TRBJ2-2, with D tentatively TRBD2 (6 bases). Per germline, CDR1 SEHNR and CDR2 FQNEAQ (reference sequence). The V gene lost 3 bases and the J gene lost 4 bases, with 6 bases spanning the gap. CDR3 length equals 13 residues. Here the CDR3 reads CASSLTSTGELFF. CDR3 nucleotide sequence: TGTGCCAGCAGCTTGACTAGCACCGGGGAGCTGTTTTTT.

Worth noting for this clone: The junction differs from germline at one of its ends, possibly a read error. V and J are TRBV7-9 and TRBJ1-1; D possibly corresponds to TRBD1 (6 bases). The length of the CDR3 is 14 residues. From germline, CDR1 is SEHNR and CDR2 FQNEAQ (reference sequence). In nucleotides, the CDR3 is TGTGCCAGCAGGTTAGGGGGGAGAAACACTGAAGCTTTCTTT. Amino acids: CASRLGGRNTEAFF. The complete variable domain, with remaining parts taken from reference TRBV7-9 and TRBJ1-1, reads DTGVSQNPRHKITKRGQNVTFRCDPISEHNRLYWYRQTLGQGPEFLTYFQNEAQLEKSRLLSDRFSAERPKGSFSTLEIQRTEQGDSAMYLCASRLGGRNTEAFFGQGTRLTVV.

The CDR3 nucleotides read TGTGCCAGCAGGTCCAGAAGCACAGATACGCAGTATTTT. This gives the protein CASRSRSTDTQYF. V usage is TRBV6-5 and J usage is TRBJ2-3; D not resolved. This CDR3 contains 13 residues. Germline V gene lookup returns CDR1 MNHEY and CDR2 SVGAGI. V lost 6 bases to trimming and J lost 0 bases, with 7 bases between them.